A single sample gave rise to the 9 T cell receptor beta chains below, sequenced in a study of T cell responses to AZD1222 COVID-19 vaccine. The method was immunoSEQ multiplex PCR; TCRdb's version includes in-frame clones alone and lacks a portion of them. The data contain about 66,000 clones, more than 70% of them singletons. This sample comprised peripheral blood, obtained 28 days after the second dose of the MenACWY control vaccine. The receptors derive from an adult who received the MenACWY meningococcal vaccine as a control.

The chain joins TRBV15 to TRBJ1-1; D is ambiguous. This CDR3 contains 14 residues. Germline assignment: CDR1 LNHNV and CDR2 YYDKDF (reference sequence). The V gene lost 1 base and the J gene lost 1 base, with 7 bases spanning the gap. CDR3 nucleotides: TGTGCCACCAGCAGAGGCACACCGAACACTGAAGCTTTCTTT. Translated: CATSRGTPNTEAFF.

The chain joins TRBV5-1 to TRBJ1-3; D uncertain. Trimming removed 0 bases at V and 0 bases at J, with 4 bases between. Per the germline V gene, CDR1 is SGHRS and CDR2 is YFSETQ. This CDR3 is 14 amino acids long. CDR3 DNA: TGCGCCAGCAGCTTGGGCGGCTCTGGAAACACCATATATTTT. Translated, it gives CASSLGGSGNTIYF. Based on the CDR3 plus reference TRBV5-1 and TRBJ1-3, the full variable domain is KAGVTQTPRYLIKTRGQQVTLSCSPISGHRSVSWYQQTPGQGLQFLFEYFSETQRNKGNFPGRFSGRQFSNSRSEMNVSTLELGDSALYLCASSLGGSGNTIYFGEGSWLTVV.

CDR3 region: CASSPRRDTVNKQYF. In DNA form, the CDR3 reads TGCGCCAGCAGCCCACGCAGGGACACCGTGAACAAGCAGTACTTC. The chain has TRBV5-1 and TRBJ2-7; tentative D call: TRBD1 (6 bases). V lost 4 bases and J lost 8, with 22 bases in between. Germline V gene sequence: CDR1 SGHRS, CDR2 YFSETQ. The CDR3 loop spans 15 amino acids.

The chain employs TRBV6-1 and TRBJ1-2; 10 bases are a match to TRBD1. The V gene end was trimmed by 3 bases and the J gene end by 3 bases; junction bases not matched to a gene: 10. Germline V CDR1 and CDR2: MNHNS, SASEGT. The CDR3 sequence is 17 residues long. The CDR3 is CASSDTGTGDADYGYTF. In DNA, the CDR3 is TGTGCCAGCAGTGACACCGGGACAGGGGACGCCGACTATGGCTACACCTTC.

The chain couples TRBV10-3 to TRBJ2-7, with 13 bases matching TRBD2. CDR3 length: 16 amino acids. Germline trimming cut 6 bases from V and 1 base from J; bases unmatched to any gene: 6. Germline CDR1 ENHRY, CDR2 SYGVKD. CDR3 sequence (DNA): TGTGCCATCAGCATAGGACTAGCGGGAGATTCCTACGAGCAGTACTTC. Residues: CAISIGLAGDSYEQYF.

The rearrangement links TRBV6-2 or TRBV6-3 to TRBJ1-1; D uncertain. The CDR3 totals 15 residues. V was shortened by 4 bases and J by 2 bases, with 14 bases between the two germline ends. Germline values: CDR1 MNHEY, CDR2 SVGEGT. CDR3 sequence: CASSSPAVGNTEAFF. CDR3 in DNA: TGTGCCAGCAGTTCCCCGGCGGTGGGCAACACTGAAGCTTTCTTT.

The chain recombines TRBV10-3 with TRBJ2-1, with 10 bases identical to TRBD1. The V gene end was trimmed by 10 bases and the J gene end by 7 bases; junction bases not matched to a gene: 10. The CDR3 has 14 amino acids. From germline, CDR1 is ENHRY and CDR2 SYGVKD. The CDR3 here is CATKRDRGDNEQFF. DNA of the CDR3: TGTGCCACCAAACGGGACAGGGGAGATAATGAGCAGTTCTTC.

The count of this clone is one. The chain couples TRBV6-1 to TRBJ2-7; no firm D call. Trimming shortened V by 2 bases and J by 3 bases, and 14 bases separated the two germline ends. Germline V CDR1 and CDR2: MNHNS, SASEGT. The CDR3 contains 15 residues. The CDR3 loop is CASSEKGNSFYEQYF. The CDR3 DNA reads as TGTGCCAGCAGTGAAAAGGGAAACAGTTTCTACGAGCAGTACTTC.

The rearrangement joins TRBV14 to TRBJ2-7, with 10 bases fitting TRBD1. The CDR3 length is 16 residues. Trimming removed 3 bases from V and 1 base from J; junction bases left unmatched: 6. Germline CDR1 SGHDN, CDR2 FVKESK. CDR3 residues: CASSQLRGQGSYEQYF. The DNA of the CDR3 is TGTGCCAGCAGCCAGTTAAGGGGACAGGGGTCCTACGAGCAGTACTTC.